This T cell receptor (beta chain) derives from a study of blood T cells in healthy people across ages. With regard to this clonotype: Its antigen is not known.

Overall study findings and caveats: Older age went with lower TCR beta diversity per million T cells, in a roughly linear way. Whereas aged donors had fewer naive CD4+ cells, long-lived donors had more of them and higher diversity.

The authors ran a second PCR of about 6 to 12 cycles using a sample-barcoded 5' primer and a J-beta primer mix. Each CDR3 protein is one row after TCRdb ran MiXCR on the 5' RACE reads. The data contain around 1.5 million distinct CDR3 sequences, about 31% of them singletons. This CDR3 region has 16 residues. The germline V gene has CDR1 MGHDK and CDR2 SYGVNS. V lost 6 bases to trimming and J lost 5 bases; unmatched junction nucleotides: 13. The sequencing input was blood. The J gene is TRBJ1-2, the V gene TRBV25-1; 9 bases line up with TRBD1. The clonotype comes from a woman between 25 and 40 years old in good health. Written as DNA, the CDR3 is TGTGCCAGCAGCCTACACCCCGGGACAGGGCTGTATGGCTACACCTTC. It yields the protein CASSLHPGTGLYGYTF.